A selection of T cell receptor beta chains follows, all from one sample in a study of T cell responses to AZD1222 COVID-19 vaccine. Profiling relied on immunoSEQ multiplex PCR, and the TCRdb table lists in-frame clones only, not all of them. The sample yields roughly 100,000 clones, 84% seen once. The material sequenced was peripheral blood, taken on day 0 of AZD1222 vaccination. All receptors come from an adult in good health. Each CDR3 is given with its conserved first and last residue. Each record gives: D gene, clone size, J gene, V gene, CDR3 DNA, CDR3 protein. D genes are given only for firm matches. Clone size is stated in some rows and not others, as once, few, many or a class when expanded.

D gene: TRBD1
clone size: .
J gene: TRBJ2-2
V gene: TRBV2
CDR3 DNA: TGTGCCAGCAGAGGGACAGCGAACACCGGGGAGCTGTTTTTT
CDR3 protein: CASRGTANTGELFF

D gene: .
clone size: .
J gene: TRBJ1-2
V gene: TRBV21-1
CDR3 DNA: TGTGCCAGCAGCAAAGAAGGGACGGGTTCAGATTCCTCTTATGGCTACACCTTC
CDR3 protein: CASSKEGTGSDSSYGYTF

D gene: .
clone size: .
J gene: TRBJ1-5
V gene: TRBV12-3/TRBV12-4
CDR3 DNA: TGTGCCAGCAGTTCAGGGGGCAATCAGCCCCAGCATTTT
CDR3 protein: CASSSGGNQPQHF

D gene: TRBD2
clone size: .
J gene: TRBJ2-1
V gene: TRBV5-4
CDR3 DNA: TGTGCCAGCAGACTAGCGGGATCCTATGCGGGAAATGAGCAGTTCTTC
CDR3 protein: CASRLAGSYAGNEQFF

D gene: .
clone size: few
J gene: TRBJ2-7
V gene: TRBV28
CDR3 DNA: TGTGCCAGCACCCGACCCGGGGGCGAGCAGTACTTC
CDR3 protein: CASTRPGGEQYF

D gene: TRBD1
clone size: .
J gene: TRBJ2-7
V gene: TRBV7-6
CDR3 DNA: TGTGCCAGCAGCTTAACTCCTGGGACAGGGAGCTACGAGCAGTACTTC
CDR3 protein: CASSLTPGTGSYEQYF

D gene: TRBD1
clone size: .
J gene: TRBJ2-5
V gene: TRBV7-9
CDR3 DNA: TGTGCCAGCAGCTTAATGGGACAGCCCCAAGAGACCCAGTACTTC
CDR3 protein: CASSLMGQPQETQYF

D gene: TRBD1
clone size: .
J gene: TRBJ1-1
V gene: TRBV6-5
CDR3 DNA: TGTGCCATGAGGACAGGAGTCATGAACACTGAAGCTTTCTTT
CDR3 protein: CAMRTGVMNTEAFF

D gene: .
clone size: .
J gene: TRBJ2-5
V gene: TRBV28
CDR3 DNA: TGTGCCAGCAGTCCACTGATGGAGACCCAGTACTTC
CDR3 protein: CASSPLMETQYF

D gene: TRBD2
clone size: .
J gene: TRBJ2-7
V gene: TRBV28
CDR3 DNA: TGTGCCAGCAGATCGACTAGCGGGCTATACGAGCAGTACTTC
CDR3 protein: CASRSTSGLYEQYF

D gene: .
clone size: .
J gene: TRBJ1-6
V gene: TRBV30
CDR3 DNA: TGTGCCTGGAGTGGACAGGACAATTCACCCCTCCACTTT
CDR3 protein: CAWSGQDNSPLHF

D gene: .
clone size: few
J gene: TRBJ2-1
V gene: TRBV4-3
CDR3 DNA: TGCGCCAGCAGCCAAGATAGGTGGGGTGCGAATGAGCAGTTCTTC
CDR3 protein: CASSQDRWGANEQFF

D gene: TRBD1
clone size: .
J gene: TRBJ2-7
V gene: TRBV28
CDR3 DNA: TGTGCCAGCTTGCCGGGACAGGCATCCTACGAGCAGTACTTC
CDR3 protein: CASLPGQASYEQYF

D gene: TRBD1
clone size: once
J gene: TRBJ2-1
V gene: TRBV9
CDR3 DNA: TGTGCCAGCAGCGTCGGACAGGGGGCCTACAATGAGCAGTTCTTC
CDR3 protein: CASSVGQGAYNEQFF